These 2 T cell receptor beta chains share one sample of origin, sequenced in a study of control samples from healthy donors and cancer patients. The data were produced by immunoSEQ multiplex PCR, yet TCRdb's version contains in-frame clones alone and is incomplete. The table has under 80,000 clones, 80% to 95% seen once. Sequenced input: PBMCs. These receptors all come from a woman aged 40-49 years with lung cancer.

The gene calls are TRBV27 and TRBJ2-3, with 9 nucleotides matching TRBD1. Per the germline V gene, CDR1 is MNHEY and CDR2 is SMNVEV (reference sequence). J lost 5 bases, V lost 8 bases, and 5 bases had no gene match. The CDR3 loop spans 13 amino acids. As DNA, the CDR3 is TGTGCCAGCGGACAGGGGATTGGAGATACGCAGTATTTT. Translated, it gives CASGQGIGDTQYF.

As DNA, the CDR3 is TGTGCCAGCACCGCGGGGGGCCGCTACAATGAGCAGTTCTTC. Its translation is CASTAGGRYNEQFF. The rearrangement joins TRBV28 to TRBJ2-1; the match to TRBD2 covers 8 bases. This CDR3 region has 14 residues. Trimming at V came to 7 bases and at J to 3 bases, leaving 5 bases not matched to a gene. Germline V gene sequence: CDR1 MDHEN, CDR2 SYDVKM.